In its sample, the clone carrying this TCR beta chain was seen a few times. The antigen is unknown. This record belongs to a study of cytomegalovirus exposure and HLA in healthy donors. V was cut by 2 bases and J by 3 bases, with 11 bases left in between. Germline assignment: CDR1 LNHNV and CDR2 YYDKDF (reference sequence). The CDR3 consists of 15 residues. Study conclusions and caveats: The study flagged fewer than 200 TCR beta chains as cytomegalovirus-associated.

PCR primers comprised 60 Vbeta and 13 Jbeta primers. The table came from immunoSEQ multiplex PCR; TCRdb's copy has only in-frame clones and leaves some out. The data show 97,000 or so clones, with around 10% seen just once and about 4.7% held by the top ten. Sequenced: PBMCs. The sequence was obtained from a man aged 50-59 years in good health and CMV-seropositive. The chain links TRBV15 to TRBJ1-5, with a tentative D call TRBD1 (6 bases). The CDR3 is CATSRNRAPNQPQHF. CDR3 DNA sequence: TGTGCCACCAGCAGAAACAGGGCCCCCAATCAGCCCCAGCATTTT. The full variable domain, in which reference TRBV15 and TRBJ1-5 provide the parts outside the CDR3, is DAMVIQNPRYQVTQFGKPVTLSCSQTLNHNVMYWYQQKSSQAPKLLFHYYDKDFNNEADTPDNFQSRRPNTSFCFLDIRSPGLGDTAMYLCATSRNRAPNQPQHFGDGTRLSIL.